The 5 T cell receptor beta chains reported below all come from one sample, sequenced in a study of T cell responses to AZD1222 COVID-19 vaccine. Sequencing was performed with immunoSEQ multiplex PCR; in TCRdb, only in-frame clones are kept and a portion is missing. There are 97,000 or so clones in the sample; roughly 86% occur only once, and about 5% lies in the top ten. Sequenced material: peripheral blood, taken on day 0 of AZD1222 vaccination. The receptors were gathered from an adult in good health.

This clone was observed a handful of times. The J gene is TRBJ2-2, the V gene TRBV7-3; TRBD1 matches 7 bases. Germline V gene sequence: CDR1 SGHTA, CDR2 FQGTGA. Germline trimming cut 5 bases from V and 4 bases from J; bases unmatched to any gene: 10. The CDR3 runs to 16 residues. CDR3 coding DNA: TGTGCCAGCAGCGCGCAGGGACAGAGGACCACCGGGGAGCTGTTTTTT. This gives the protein CASSAQGQRTTGELFF.

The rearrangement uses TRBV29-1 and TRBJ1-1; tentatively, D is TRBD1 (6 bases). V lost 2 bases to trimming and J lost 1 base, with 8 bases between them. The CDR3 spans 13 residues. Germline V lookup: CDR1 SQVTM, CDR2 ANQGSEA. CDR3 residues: CSVERGQNTEAFF. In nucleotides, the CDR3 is TGCAGCGTTGAAAGGGGACAGAACACTGAAGCTTTCTTT.

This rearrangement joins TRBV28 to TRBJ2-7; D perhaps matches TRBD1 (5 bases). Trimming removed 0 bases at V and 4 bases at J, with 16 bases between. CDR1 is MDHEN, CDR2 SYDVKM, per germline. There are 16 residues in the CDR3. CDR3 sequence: CASSLWGTGVNYEQYF. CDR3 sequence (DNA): TGTGCCAGCAGTTTATGGGGAACAGGAGTTAATTACGAGCAGTACTTC.

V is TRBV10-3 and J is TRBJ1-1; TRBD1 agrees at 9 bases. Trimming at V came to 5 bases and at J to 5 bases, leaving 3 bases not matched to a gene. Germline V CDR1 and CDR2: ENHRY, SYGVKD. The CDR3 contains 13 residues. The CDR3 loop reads CAISFDRGTEAFF. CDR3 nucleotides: TGTGCCATCAGTTTCGACAGGGGGACTGAAGCTTTCTTT.

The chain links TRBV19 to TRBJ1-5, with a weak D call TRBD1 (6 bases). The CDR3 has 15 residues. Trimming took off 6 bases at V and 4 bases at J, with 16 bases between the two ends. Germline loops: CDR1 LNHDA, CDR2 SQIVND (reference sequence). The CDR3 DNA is TGTGCCAGTAGCGATCTCTTACAGGGAAATCAGCCCCAGCATTTT. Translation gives CASSDLLQGNQPQHF.